There are many counts of the clone carrying this T cell receptor (beta chain). What it binds is unknown. This record belongs to a study of T-cell reconstitution after alpha-beta-depleted transplantation in children. Study-level results: Roughly two months post-transplant, alpha-beta T cells reportedly originated from several hundred graft clones that had expanded. Several patients had high TCRbeta diversity at day 60; it came from surviving recipient T cells and thymic progenitors. Newly produced T cells mostly provided counts and TCRbeta diversity after one year, as hyperexpanded clones declined.

The length of the CDR3 is 14 residues. TCRbeta library construction was performed incorporating unique molecular identifiers. TCRdb re-derived calls from the PCR reads in MiXCR, one entry per CDR3 protein. The table has about 260,000 distinct CDR3 sequences, 9.5% to 13% seen once; the top ten hold 23%. Material: peripheral blood, obtained 180 days after TCRalphabeta/CD19-depleted stem cell transplant. The V call is TRBV21-1, the J call TRBJ2-1; the table's D call, TRBD1, was not checked against the DNA. TRBV21-1 is reported as a pseudogene. The TCR sequence derives from a male patient aged 2-15 years who had a stem cell transplant for chronic granulomatous disease, so the T cells may come from the graft donor. CDR3 in amino acids: CASSKSGQGHEQFF. The CDR3 nucleotides read TGTGCCAGCAGCAAATCGGGACAGGGACATGAGCAGTTCTTC.